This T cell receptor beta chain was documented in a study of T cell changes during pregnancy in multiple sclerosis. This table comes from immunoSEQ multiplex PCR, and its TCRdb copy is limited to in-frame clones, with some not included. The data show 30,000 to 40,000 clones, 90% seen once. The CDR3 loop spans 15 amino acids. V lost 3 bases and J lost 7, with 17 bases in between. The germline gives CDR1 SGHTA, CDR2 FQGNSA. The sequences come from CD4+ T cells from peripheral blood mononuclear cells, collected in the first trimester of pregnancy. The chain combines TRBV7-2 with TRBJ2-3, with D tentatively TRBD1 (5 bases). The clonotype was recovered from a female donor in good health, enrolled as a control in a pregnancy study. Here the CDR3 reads CASSFEGRVPNTQYF. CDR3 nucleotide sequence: TGTGCCAGCAGCTTCGAAGGCAGGGTACCGAATACGCAGTATTTT.